These 14 T cell receptor beta chains originate from one sample sequenced in a study of neurological immune-mediated disorders. Documented time point: technical triplicate 1. TCRdb passed the 5' RACE reads through MiXCR, listing each CDR3 protein once. This table holds around 37,000 distinct CDR3 sequences, 11% found once. What was sequenced was PBMCs. All receptors derive from a man in his 60s with HTLV-1-associated myelopathy (HAM/TSP).

This clonotype occurred many times. The chain joins TRBV5-1 to TRBJ2-1; D is possibly TRBD2 (5 bases). This CDR3 is 15 amino acids long. Germline CDR1 SGHRS, CDR2 YFSETQ. V was clipped by 0 bases and J by 3 bases, with 10 bases between them. The CDR3 nucleotides read TGCGCCAGCAGCTTGGACCTAGGGAGCTACAATGAGCAGTTCTTC. The encoded protein is CASSLDLGSYNEQFF.

This clonotype was detected ten times or more. This chain links TRBV20-1 with TRBJ2-5; D not certain. This CDR3 contains 13 residues. V was clipped by 3 bases and J by 0 bases, with 8 bases between them. Germline lookup yields CDR1 DFQATT and CDR2 SNEGSKA (reference sequence). CDR3 DNA sequence: TGCAGTGCTAGTCACCCCAACCAAGAGACCCAGTACTTC. Translated, it gives CSASHPNQETQYF.

This clonotype was counted at least ten times. The chain links TRBV15 to TRBJ1-1; D is unclear. The CDR3 totals 12 residues. Looked up from germline, CDR1 is LNHNV and CDR2 is YYDKDF (reference sequence). V dropped 4 bases and J dropped 11 bases, with 14 bases sitting between them. CDR3 residues: CATSTPPQGAFF. CDR3 nucleotides: TGTGCCACCAGCACTCCCCCGCAAGGCGCTTTCTTT. Supplemented by reference TRBV15 and TRBJ1-1, the full variable domain reads DAMVIQNPRYQVTQFGKPVTLSCSQTLNHNVMYWYQQKSSQAPKLLFHYYDKDFNNEADTPDNFQSRRPNTSFCFLDIRSPGLGDTAMYLCATSTPPQGAFFGQGTRLTVV.

This clonotype occurred many times. The J gene is TRBJ2-7, the V gene TRBV7-9; 9 bases align to TRBD1. CDR1 and CDR2 (germline): SEHNR, FQNEAQ (reference sequence). CDR3 length: 12 residues. The trim removed 8 bases at V and 5 bases at J, leaving 4 bases unmatched. The CDR3 DNA sequence: TGTGCCAGCTCTTGGACAGGGGACGAGCAGTACTTC. Protein product: CASSWTGDEQYF.

This clonotype occurred many times. V usage is TRBV20-1 and J usage is TRBJ2-3, with no clear D. This CDR3 has 10 residues. V lost 7 bases to trimming and J lost 2 bases, with 4 bases between them. Germline-derived CDR1 and CDR2 are DFQATT and SNEGSKA (reference sequence). In DNA form, the CDR3 reads TGCAGTGTTAACACAGATACGCAGTATTTT. Its translation is CSVNTDTQYF.

In this sample, this clonotype turned up many times. CDR3 DNA: TGCAGTGCCTGGACTAGCGGGGGGCCGGACATTCAGTACTTC. This codes for CSAWTSGGPDIQYF. V is TRBV20-1 and J is TRBJ2-4, with TRBD2 matching 14 bases. V was pared by 6 bases and J by 8 bases, with 6 bases of the junction left unmatched. The CDR3 consists of 14 residues. The germline V gene encodes CDR1 DFQATT and CDR2 SNEGSKA (reference sequence).

Only a few counts were recorded for this clonotype. The chain is built from TRBV27 and TRBJ2-3; D perhaps matches TRBD2 (5 bases). This CDR3 is 16 amino acids long. Between the trimmed V and J ends, which lost 0 bases and 4 bases, there was a span of 14 bases. Germline CDR1 MNHEY, CDR2 SMNVEV (reference sequence). CDR3 coding DNA: TGTGCCAGCAGTTTATCGGGTTGGAGGACCTCAGATACGCAGTATTTT. Encoded protein: CASSLSGWRTSDTQYF.

This clonotype was counted ten times or more. The chain links TRBV9 to TRBJ2-7, with a tentative D call TRBD1 (6 bases). The CDR3 length is 14 residues. The V and J ends lost 4 bases and 2 bases respectively, with 13 bases between them. Germline V CDR1 and CDR2: SGDLS, YYNGEE. The CDR3 spells CASSSQGQAYEQYF. DNA of the CDR3: TGTGCCAGCAGCTCACAGGGTCAGGCCTACGAGCAGTACTTC.

This clonotype was counted at least ten times. The J gene is TRBJ2-3, the V gene TRBV5-1; D may be TRBD1 or TRBD2 (5 bases each). Trimming took 9 bases from V and 5 from J, leaving 28 bases between them. Germline CDR1 and CDR2: SGHRS and YFSETQ. This CDR3 has 17 amino acids. The CDR3 sequence: CAITSAGGTRGGDTQYF. DNA of the CDR3: TGCGCCATCACGAGCGCTGGGGGTACTAGAGGAGGAGATACGCAGTATTTT. The full variable domain, in which reference TRBV5-1 and TRBJ2-3 provide the parts outside the CDR3, is KAGVTQTPRYLIKTRGQQVTLSCSPISGHRSVSWYQQTPGQGLQFLFEYFSETQRNKGNFPGRFSGRQFSNSRSEMNVSTLELGDSALYLCAITSAGGTRGGDTQYFGPGTRLTVL.

This clonotype was detected many times. This chain uses TRBV5-1 with TRBJ2-1; 7 bases are shared with TRBD1. The CDR3 consists of 17 residues. Germline V gives CDR1 SGHRS, CDR2 YFSETQ. Trimming removed 0 bases from V and 7 bases from J; junction bases left unmatched: 13. The CDR3 DNA reads TGCGCCAGCAGCTTGGGCGTCGGACAGGATGTAGTAAATGAGCAGTTCTTC. Amino acid sequence: CASSLGVGQDVVNEQFF.

This clonotype has a count of ten or more. The rearrangement uses TRBV29-1 and TRBJ2-3; D gene unclear. With 4 bases removed from V and 0 bases from J, the gap between germline ends came to 8 bases. The CDR3 runs to 13 residues. Germline V gives CDR1 SQVTM, CDR2 ANQGSEA. In DNA form, the CDR3 reads TGCAGCGTTGGCTCCTATAGCACAGATACGCAGTATTTT. Protein sequence: CSVGSYSTDTQYF.

This clonotype was seen repeatedly, ten times or more. This chain links TRBV20-1 with TRBJ2-2, with 8 bases fitting TRBD2. The CDR3 spans 16 residues. Germline CDR1 and CDR2: DFQATT and SNEGSKA (reference sequence). The V gene end was trimmed by 0 bases and the J gene end by 3 bases; junction bases not matched to a gene: 6. CDR3 nucleotide sequence: TGCAGTGCTAGAGAATCGGGACTAGGGGACACCGGGGAGCTGTTTTTT. It translates to CSARESGLGDTGELFF.

This clonotype has at least ten counts. V is TRBV4-1 and J is TRBJ1-1; D perhaps matches TRBD1 (5 bases). V lost 1 base, J lost 0 bases, and 9 bases lay in between. This CDR3 comprises 15 residues. Germline V gene data show CDR1 as MGHRA and CDR2 as YSYEKL. In DNA form, the CDR3 reads TGCGCCAGCAGCCAAGCTGAGGGGATGAACACTGAAGCTTTCTTT. Protein: CASSQAEGMNTEAFF.

In its sample, this clonotype was seen many times. This chain uses TRBV29-1 with TRBJ1-1; no firm D call. Germline lookup yields CDR1 SQVTM and CDR2 ANQGSEA. The V end was cut by 1 base, the J end by 6 bases, with 12 bases between. This CDR3 comprises 13 residues. CDR3: CSVEAPIPPEAFF. The CDR3, as DNA: TGCAGCGTTGAAGCCCCGATTCCCCCTGAAGCTTTCTTT.